This entry concerns a single TCR beta chain. Original processing methods: Amplifying reference gene primers gave estimates of nucleated cell counts. Produced via immunoSEQ multiplex PCR; TCRdb's table is partial and in-frame only. V and J calls and clone size follow that table, whereas D and trimming were derived from the DNA. This table holds roughly 41,000 clones, roughly 90% found once. The sample is drawn from a study of blood T cell repertoires in COVID-19. Study-wide background: The samples span acute and convalescent COVID-19 from the United States, Italy and Spain. The cDNA or gDNA used as material had been derived from T cells, B-cell-depleted T cells, or PBMCs.

The CDR3 covers 16 residues. Germline CDR1 SGDLS, CDR2 YYNGEE. V shed 0 bases, J shed 1 base, and the junction held 4 bases outside the gene matches. V is TRBV9 and J is TRBJ2-7; the match to TRBD2 covers 10 bases. The TCR was taken from a man between 60 and 75 years old with active COVID-19. Sequenced material: peripheral blood. CDR3 protein: CASSVEAGGGSYEQYF. DNA for the CDR3: TGTGCCAGCAGCGTAGAAGCGGGAGGGGGTTCCTACGAGCAGTACTTC.